This TCR beta chain was captured by sequencing in a study of CD8 T cells in Susac syndrome. Germline lookup yields CDR1 SQVTM and CDR2 ANQGSEA. J lost 4 bases, V lost 7 bases, and 5 bases had no gene match. The CDR3 contains 12 residues. When the RNA was reverse transcribed, random hexamers were used with an input of about 0.5 to 1 ug. One entry per CDR3 protein results from TCRdb running MiXCR on the immunoSEQ multiplex PCR reads. The repertoire consists of fewer than 150,000 distinct CDR3 sequences, with 93% occurring once and the leading ten covering about 0.096%. This clonotype was seen just once.

V and J are TRBV29-1 and TRBJ1-2; 8 bases line up with TRBD1. This TCR was sampled from a human donor with multiple sclerosis. The sample consisted of CD4+ T cells from PBMCs. The CDR3 nucleotides read TGCAGCGGGACAGGGTCCTCCTATGGCTACACCTTC. Protein sequence: CSGTGSSYGYTF.